Listed here is a single TCR beta chain. Per the original methods: Scientists estimated how many nucleated cells there were by amplifying reference gene primers. Sequencing was performed with immunoSEQ multiplex PCR; in TCRdb, only in-frame clones are kept and a portion is missing. V and J calls and clone size are copied from that table; D and trimming were computed from the DNA. The sample includes fewer than 60,000 clones, 70% to 85% seen only once; the top ten take 20% to 30%. Trimming shortened V by 6 bases and J by 0 bases, and 12 bases separated the two germline ends. This CDR3 has 14 amino acids. Germline CDR1 reads SQVTM; CDR2 reads ANQGSEA. This specimen comes from a study of blood T cell repertoires in COVID-19. Study-wide background: The analysed material was cDNA or gDNA that came from T cells, B-cell-depleted T cells, or PBMCs.

The receptor was derived from a man aged 65-85 years with acute or convalescent COVID-19. Sequenced input: peripheral blood. The rearrangement uses TRBV29-1 and TRBJ2-4, with D unresolved. CDR3 in DNA: TGCAGCGTCCAGGCGCACGGAGCCAAAAACATTCAGTACTTC. Its protein is CSVQAHGAKNIQYF.